The 27 T cell receptor beta chains below come from one sample, sequenced in a study of cytomegalovirus exposure and HLA in healthy donors. PCR primers comprised 60 Vbeta and 13 Jbeta primers. Libraries were prepared by immunoSEQ multiplex PCR; TCRdb keeps only in-frame clonotypes and omits some of them. The table shows about 200,000 clones, with roughly 68% occurring only once. The specimen was PBMCs. The receptors here all came from a man aged 40-49 years in good health and CMV-seropositive.

This chain uses TRBV6-5 with TRBJ1-2; TRBD1 matches 9 bases. CDR3 length equals 11 residues. Trimming removed 10 bases from V and 10 bases from J; junction bases left unmatched: 7. Per the germline V gene, CDR1 is MNHEY and CDR2 is SVGAGI. The CDR3 bases are TGTGCCACCTGGGACAGGGTGATCTACACCTTC. This gives the protein CATWDRVIYTF.

The table lists this clone with a few counts. This chain connects TRBV7-6 to TRBJ2-7, with D possibly matching TRBD1 (6 bases). The CDR3 is 13 amino acids. V lost 6 bases and J 4 bases, leaving 13 bases between the germline ends. Germline values: CDR1 SGHVS, CDR2 FNYEAQ. CDR3 sequence: CASSLKGGYEQYF. As DNA, the CDR3 is TGTGCCAGCAGTCTAAAAGGGGGATACGAGCAGTACTTC.

This chain uses TRBV5-4 with TRBJ2-7; 7 bases are shared with TRBD2. V shed 4 bases and J 3 bases; nucleotides not matched to a gene: 4. The CDR3 runs to 13 residues. The V gene's germline CDR1 is SGHNT and CDR2 YYREEE (reference sequence). The CDR3 DNA follows: TGTGCCAGCAGCAGCGGGACCAACTACGAGCAGTACTTC. Translated: CASSSGTNYEQYF.

This clone was observed a few times. The chain employs TRBV10-3 and TRBJ2-7; tentative D call: TRBD1 (8 bases). This CDR3 has 13 amino acids. Trimming pared 9 bases from V and 7 bases from J, leaving 19 bases between. The germline gives CDR1 ENHRY, CDR2 SYGVKD. The CDR3 DNA follows: TGTGCCATAGGGGGGGCAGGGGGCGGTGAGCAGTACTTC. This sequence encodes CAIGGAGGGEQYF.

With regard to this clone: This sample includes further DNA sequences coding for the same CDR3. The chain joins TRBV6-1 to TRBJ1-5, with D possibly TRBD1 on 6 matching bases. Germline V gene data show CDR1 as MNHNS and CDR2 as SASEGT. This CDR3 is 13 amino acids long. V lost 5 bases and J lost 6, with 11 bases in between. CDR3 nucleotide sequence: TGTGCCAGCAGTTCTGGGGGCGGTCAGCCCCAGCATTTT. It specifies CASSSGGGQPQHF.

The rearrangement uses TRBV27 and TRBJ1-1; D is uncertain. Germline CDR1 and CDR2: MNHEY and SMNVEV (reference sequence). CDR3 length: 13 residues. The V gene lost 6 bases and the J gene lost 1 base, with 9 bases spanning the gap. Here the CDR3 reads CASSYTGNTEAFF. The CDR3 coding sequence is TGTGCCAGCAGCTACACGGGGAACACTGAAGCTTTCTTT.

The chain carries TRBV14 and TRBJ2-5; 8 bases match TRBD2. The germline V gene encodes CDR1 SGHDN and CDR2 FVKESK. Unmatched junction bases numbered 9, after V lost 8 bases and J lost 4 bases. The CDR3 sequence is 14 residues long. CDR3 region: CASAAGARSETQYF. CDR3 DNA sequence: TGTGCCAGCGCAGCGGGGGCTCGATCAGAGACCCAGTACTTC.

The chain combines TRBV19 with TRBJ1-1, with TRBD1 matching 8 bases. The ends lost 6 bases at V and 1 base at J; junction bases unmatched: 7. The CDR3 is 15 amino acids. The germline CDR1 and CDR2 sequences are LNHDA and SQIVND (reference sequence). CDR3 bases: TGTGCCAGTAGCAGCCAGGGGGCGTCGAACACTGAAGCTTTCTTT. The encoded protein is CASSSQGASNTEAFF. The whole variable domain, filled in from reference TRBV19 and TRBJ1-1, reads DGGITQSPKYLFRKEGQNVTLSCEQNLNHDAMYWYRQDPGQGLRLIYYSQIVNDFQKGDIAEGYSVSREKKESFPLTVTSAQKNPTAFYLCASSSQGASNTEAFFGQGTRLTVV.

The chain joins TRBV4-2 to TRBJ1-5; 7 positions agree with TRBD1. The germline gives CDR1 LGHNA, CDR2 YNFKEQ. V lost 0 bases to trimming and J lost 5 bases; unmatched junction nucleotides: 7. The CDR3 is made up of 16 amino acids. CDR3 sequence (DNA): TGTGCCAGCAGCCAAGACCCAGGGGGAAATTATCAGCCCCAGCATTTT. It translates to CASSQDPGGNYQPQHF.

The V and J genes are TRBV5-1 and TRBJ1-6; D may be TRBD1 (6 bases). CDR1 and CDR2 (germline): SGHRS, YFSETQ. The CDR3 runs to 16 residues. Trimming removed 4 bases at V and 10 bases at J, with 21 bases between. The CDR3 is CASSPSQQGVMSPLHF. Written as DNA, the CDR3 is TGCGCCAGCAGCCCTTCGCAACAGGGTGTAATGTCACCCCTCCACTTT.

The rearrangement links TRBV6-5 to TRBJ1-2, with D possibly matching TRBD1 (6 bases). Trimming removed 5 bases from V and 2 bases from J, with 15 bases in between. CDR1 is MNHEY, CDR2 SVGAGI, per germline. This CDR3 has 15 amino acids. The CDR3, as DNA: TGTGCCAGCAGTGCCTATCGGACAGCGAACTATGGCTACACCTTC. It is translated as CASSAYRTANYGYTF.

A few counts support this clone. The chain recombines TRBV19 with TRBJ1-1; 12 nucleotides match TRBD1. V lost 5 bases, J lost 4 bases, and 11 bases stayed unmatched. Germline V CDR1 and CDR2: LNHDA, SQIVND (reference sequence). This CDR3 spans 17 amino acids. Here the CDR3 DNA reads TGTGCCAGTAGTCCCGGCGGGACAGGGGGCAAGGGCACTGAAGCTTTCTTT. Residues: CASSPGGTGGKGTEAFF.

The gene calls are TRBV6-1 and TRBJ2-7; possibly TRBD2 for D (6 bases). CDR3 length: 14 amino acids. The V end lost 1 base, the J end lost 3 bases, and 10 bases lay between the germline ends. Germline V gene sequence: CDR1 MNHNS, CDR2 SASEGT. The DNA of the CDR3 is TGTGCCAGCAGTGAAGGGGGACTCCTCTACGAGCAGTACTTC. It codes for CASSEGGLLYEQYF.

DNA of the CDR3: TGTGCCAGCGAGGGCCAGGGGTACCAAGAGACCCAGTACTTC. This sequence encodes CASEGQGYQETQYF. The chain uses TRBV6-6 and TRBJ2-5, with D tentatively TRBD1 (6 bases). The germline gives CDR1 MNHNY, CDR2 SVGAGI (reference sequence). The CDR3 consists of 14 residues. Trimming removed 8 bases from V and 0 bases from J, with 13 bases in between.

The rearrangement uses TRBV5-1 and TRBJ1-2, with a tentative D call TRBD1 (5 bases). Germline V CDR1 and CDR2: SGHRS, YFSETQ. This CDR3 contains 14 residues. Trimming took off 5 bases at V and 4 bases at J, with 15 bases between the two ends. The CDR3 nucleotides are TGCGCCAGCAGACCGGGACTTGAGCCCTATGGCTACACCTTC. Translated, it gives CASRPGLEPYGYTF.

This chain connects TRBV18 to TRBJ2-5; D unresolved. This CDR3 comprises 14 residues. In germline, CDR1 is KGHSH, CDR2 LQKENI. Trimming took 1 base from V and 1 from J, leaving 7 bases between them. CDR3: CASSPLASQETQYF. For the CDR3, the DNA is TGTGCCAGCTCACCACTAGCATCCCAAGAGACCCAGTACTTC.

The genes are TRBV5-6 and TRBJ1-4; TRBD1 aligns across 7 bases. The CDR3 contains 14 residues. The V gene's germline CDR1 is SGHDT and CDR2 YYEEEE. V gave up 0 bases and J gave up 10 bases; unmatched junction bases: 6. The CDR3 is CASSLETGKGKLFF. DNA for the CDR3: TGTGCCAGCAGCTTGGAGACAGGGAAGGGAAAACTGTTTTTT.

The J gene is TRBJ1-2, the V gene TRBV7-2; D perhaps matches TRBD1 (6 bases). Trimming shortened V by 0 bases and J by 6 bases, and 8 bases separated the two germline ends. Per the germline V gene, CDR1 is SGHTA and CDR2 is FQGNSA. The CDR3 consists of 13 residues. CDR3 DNA sequence: TGTGCCAGCAGCTTAGCGACAGGCCATGGCTACACCTTC. Amino acid sequence: CASSLATGHGYTF. Drawing the rest from reference TRBV7-2 and TRBJ1-2, the complete variable domain is GAGVSQSPSNKVTEKGKDVELRCDPISGHTALYWYRQSLGQGLEFLIYFQGNSAPDKSGLPSDRFSAERTGGSVSTLTIQRTQQEDSAVYLCASSLATGHGYTFGSGTRLTVV.

The chain is built from TRBV19 and TRBJ1-1, with TRBD1 as a possible D gene (6 bases). The V end was cut by 5 bases, the J end by 4 bases, with 17 bases between. The CDR3 runs 15 residues. Germline V lookup: CDR1 LNHDA, CDR2 SQIVND (reference sequence). CDR3 protein: CASSFFRGHTTEAFF. The CDR3 DNA reads as TGTGCCAGTAGTTTCTTCCGGGGACACACCACTGAAGCTTTCTTT.

This clone turned up a few times. The CDR3 region is CASSFRQGAGLEQYF. The CDR3, as DNA: TGTGCCAGCAGCTTTCGACAGGGGGCTGGATTGGAGCAGTACTTC. The V and J genes are TRBV7-2 and TRBJ2-7, with TRBD1 matching 10 bases. Germline V lookup: CDR1 SGHTA, CDR2 FQGNSA. The CDR3 runs 15 residues. The V gene end was trimmed by 3 bases and the J gene end by 7 bases; junction bases not matched to a gene: 9.

The V call is TRBV28, the J call TRBJ1-4; 7 bases line up with TRBD1. The CDR3 consists of 15 residues. J lost 4 bases, V lost 6 bases, and 8 bases had no gene match. CDR1 is MDHEN and CDR2 is SYDVKM in the germline V gene. For the CDR3, the DNA is TGTGCCAGCAGACAGGGGACCCCTTTTAATGAAAAACTGTTTTTT. It is translated as CASRQGTPFNEKLFF.

The chain combines TRBV5-6 with TRBJ2-3, with D unclear. Trimming cost V 4 bases and J 4 bases, with 10 bases left between them. The CDR3 runs 13 residues. Germline V gene lookup returns CDR1 SGHDT and CDR2 YYEEEE. The CDR3, as DNA: TGTGCCAGCAGCCCCCTATTAGCAGATACGCAGTATTTT. Its protein product is CASSPLLADTQYF.

This chain joins TRBV6-1 and TRBJ2-7, with D maybe TRBD1 (6 bases). CDR3 length: 13 residues. Trimming removed 8 bases from V and 6 bases from J, with 17 bases in between. Germline V CDR1 and CDR2: MNHNS, SASEGT. CDR3 region: CASQGKRYVEQYF. Here the CDR3 DNA reads TGTGCCAGCCAGGGGAAGCGGTATGTCGAGCAGTACTTC.

The chain employs TRBV5-1 and TRBJ2-5, with D maybe TRBD2 (6 bases). CDR3 size: 14 residues. The ends were cut back, 3 bases at V and 2 bases at J, with 11 bases in the middle. Germline CDR1 SGHRS, CDR2 YFSETQ. CDR3 DNA: TGCGCCAGCAGCTCCGGCGGGGCTCAAGAGACCCAGTACTTC. Its translation is CASSSGGAQETQYF. Based on the CDR3 plus reference TRBV5-1 and TRBJ2-5, the full variable domain is KAGVTQTPRYLIKTRGQQVTLSCSPISGHRSVSWYQQTPGQGLQFLFEYFSETQRNKGNFPGRFSGRQFSNSRSEMNVSTLELGDSALYLCASSSGGAQETQYFGPGTRLLVL.

With respect to this clone: Other DNA sequences within the sample encode an identical CDR3. This sequence joins TRBV5-1 and TRBJ2-2, with 7 bases lining up with TRBD1. The CDR3 is made up of 15 amino acids. The V gene's germline CDR1 is SGHRS and CDR2 YFSETQ. V was clipped by 3 bases and J by 2 bases; unmatched bases: 4. The CDR3 DNA is TGCGCCAGCAGCTCGGGACAGCTAAACACCGGGGAGCTGTTTTTT. Translating it yields CASSSGQLNTGELFF.

Worth noting for this clone: Relative to the germline gene, one junction end is altered; a read error may explain this. The chain employs TRBV7-9 and TRBJ2-7, with 9 bases identical to TRBD1. The CDR3 loop spans 14 amino acids. Germline CDR1 reads SEHNR; CDR2 reads FQNEAQ (reference sequence). CDR3 DNA: TGTTCCAGCAGCCAGGACAGGGGCCCCCACGAGCAGTACTTC. Translating it yields CSSSQDRGPHEQYF.

Comments on this clone: Other DNA sequences from this sample encode an identical CDR3 as well. The chain has TRBV7-2 and TRBJ1-4, with 10 bases fitting TRBD1. Unmatched junction bases numbered 3, after V lost 1 base and J lost 7 bases. From germline, CDR1 is SGHTA and CDR2 FQGNSA. This CDR3 comprises 15 residues. The CDR3 coding sequence is TGTGCCAGCAGCTTAGGGGGACAGGGGCGTGAAAAACTGTTTTTT. It yields the protein CASSLGGQGREKLFF.